These 25 T cell receptor beta chains were sequenced from one sample in a study of T cell repertoires in cytomegalovirus infection. One entry per CDR3 protein, called by TCRdb with MiXCR from the reads. The table includes more than 250,000 distinct CDR3 sequences, about an eighth detected once. Material: PBMCs. The origin of the receptors is a human donor in good health (CMV status not recorded). Some clones in this sample may be carry-over from other donors' samples.

This clonotype was observed at least ten times. This chain links TRBV7-2 with TRBJ2-7; D perhaps matches TRBD1 (8 bases). Germline lookup yields CDR1 SGHTA and CDR2 FQGNSA. CDR3 length: 13 amino acids. Deletions cut 6 bases from V and 11 bases from J, with 20 bases between. CDR3 region: CASSPKTGGGKYF. The CDR3 nucleotides are TGTGCCAGCAGTCCAAAAACAGGGGGAGGGAAGTACTTC. Full variable domain (remainder filled in from reference TRBV7-2 and TRBJ2-7): GAGVSQSPSNKVTEKGKDVELRCDPISGHTALYWYRQSLGQGLEFLIYFQGNSAPDKSGLPSDRFSAERTGGSVSTLTIQRTQQEDSAVYLCASSPKTGGGKYFGPGTRLTVT.

This clonotype showed up many times. The rearrangement joins TRBV7-9 to TRBJ1-5; 7 bases are a match to TRBD1. Germline CDR1 reads SEHNR; CDR2 reads FQNEAQ (reference sequence). CDR3 length: 16 amino acids. Trimming took 5 bases from V and 0 from J; bases not matched to a gene: 7. The CDR3 loop is CASSDRDSYSNQPQHF. CDR3 nucleotides: TGTGCCAGCAGCGACCGGGACAGTTATAGCAATCAGCCCCAGCATTTT.

This clonotype was detected ten times or more. The chain uses TRBV28 and TRBJ2-3; D is possibly TRBD1 (6 bases). Trimming took off 1 base at V and 0 bases at J, with 11 bases between the two ends. The CDR3 runs to 16 residues. CDR1 and CDR2 (germline): MDHEN, SYDVKM. The CDR3 DNA follows: TGTGCCAGCAGTTTATCTCAGGGGCTAAGCACAGATACGCAGTATTTT. This translates into CASSLSQGLSTDTQYF.

This clonotype came up a few times. The rearrangement links TRBV20-1 to TRBJ1-4; weak D call: TRBD1 (6 bases). With 6 bases removed from V and 8 bases from J, the gap between germline ends came to 19 bases. This CDR3 has 14 residues. The germline gives CDR1 DFQATT, CDR2 SNEGSKA (reference sequence). The CDR3 coding sequence is TGCAGTGCCCAACCCGCCGGGGGCTGGGAAAAACTGTTTTTT. This sequence encodes CSAQPAGGWEKLFF.

This clonotype was detected ten times or more. The chain joins TRBV7-9 to TRBJ2-7; a weak D match, TRBD1 (7 bases). The germline CDR1 and CDR2 sequences are SEHNR and FQNEAQ (reference sequence). Trimming stripped 3 bases from V and 5 bases from J, with 14 bases between. This CDR3 spans 14 amino acids. The CDR3 loop reads CASSLADRRDEQYF. CDR3 bases: TGTGCCAGCAGCTTGGCGGACAGGAGGGACGAGCAGTACTTC.

Many counts were recorded for this clonotype. J is TRBJ2-2 and V is TRBV19; 9 positions agree with TRBD2. Looked up from germline, CDR1 is LNHDA and CDR2 is SQIVND (reference sequence). This CDR3 region has 18 residues. V trimming: 4 bases; J trimming: 1 base; junction bases outside the gene matches: 10. The CDR3 DNA follows: TGTGCCAGTAGTAGACGCTCGGTTAGCGGGAGGAACACCGGGGAGCTGTTTTTT. Translation: CASSRRSVSGRNTGELFF.

The J gene is TRBJ1-1, the V gene TRBV19; D ambiguous. CDR3 length equals 13 residues. Per germline, CDR1 LNHDA and CDR2 SQIVND (reference sequence). Between the trimmed V and J ends, which lost 5 bases and 0 bases, there was a span of 7 bases. The CDR3 spells CASSLTLNTEAFF. The CDR3 DNA follows: TGTGCCAGTAGTCTGACACTGAACACTGAAGCTTTCTTT.

This chain uses TRBV4-3 with TRBJ1-2; D is unresolved. CDR3 length: 14 residues. Trimming took 3 bases from V and 0 from J, leaving 8 bases between them. Germline V gene lookup returns CDR1 LGHNA and CDR2 YSLEER. In DNA, the CDR3 is TGCGCCAGCAGCCAGGCTGTAGCTAACTATGGCTACACCTTC. Its translation: CASSQAVANYGYTF.

This clonotype was counted at least ten times. The chain uses TRBV11-2 and TRBJ2-1; 9 bases are a match to TRBD1. Germline lookup yields CDR1 SGHAT and CDR2 FQNNGV. The trim removed 3 bases at V and 4 bases at J, leaving 10 bases unmatched. This CDR3 is 17 amino acids long. The CDR3 DNA reads TGTGCCAGCAGCTTCAGAACGGCCGGGACAGGGTACAATGAGCAGTTCTTC. This codes for CASSFRTAGTGYNEQFF.

This chain connects TRBV20-1 to TRBJ2-5, with 8 positions matching TRBD2. Losses at the gene ends were 1 base for V and 4 bases for J; bases not matched to a gene: 11. This CDR3 is 16 amino acids long. The germline V gene has CDR1 DFQATT and CDR2 SNEGSKA (reference sequence). The CDR3 region is CSARGVRRGDAETQYF. CDR3 coding DNA: TGCAGTGCTAGAGGGGTTCGGCGGGGGGACGCAGAGACCCAGTACTTC.

The gene calls are TRBV19 and TRBJ2-3; D is ambiguous. This CDR3 contains 15 residues. Germline CDR1 is LNHDA and CDR2 is SQIVND (reference sequence). With 3 bases removed from V and 6 bases from J, the gap between germline ends came to 16 bases. The CDR3 loop is CASSMEGRILDTQYF. Here the CDR3 DNA reads TGTGCCAGTAGTATGGAAGGGCGGATTCTGGATACGCAGTATTTT.

This clonotype was detected only a few times. This chain joins TRBV6-1 and TRBJ2-1; 7 positions agree with TRBD1. V shed 8 bases, J shed 6 bases, and the junction held 10 bases outside the gene matches. Germline CDR1 reads MNHNS; CDR2 reads SASEGT. This CDR3 comprises 14 residues. CDR3 coding DNA: TGTGCCAGCTGTTTGACAGGGATTCCCAATGAGCAGTTCTTC. Encoded protein: CASCLTGIPNEQFF.

V usage is TRBV7-3 and J usage is TRBJ2-5; D is unresolved. V was trimmed by 0 bases and J by 3 bases, leaving 14 bases between them. Looked up from germline, CDR1 is SGHTA and CDR2 is FQGTGA. The CDR3 is 16 residues long. Here the CDR3 reads CASSLTGSVGKETQYF. The CDR3, as DNA: TGTGCCAGCAGCTTAACGGGCTCTGTAGGAAAAGAGACCCAGTACTTC. Drawing the rest from reference TRBV7-3 and TRBJ2-5, the complete variable domain is GAGVSQTPSNKVTEKGKYVELRCDPISGHTALYWYRQSLGQGPEFLIYFQGTGAADDSGLPNDRFFAVRPEGSVSTLKIQRTERGDSAVYLCASSLTGSVGKETQYFGPGTRLLVL.

This clonotype was detected only once. The J gene is TRBJ2-1, the V gene TRBV28; possible D gene TRBD2, 6 bases. CDR1 and CDR2 (germline): MDHEN, SYDVKM. The CDR3 runs 13 residues. Trimming shortened V by 5 bases and J by 6 bases, and 11 bases separated the two germline ends. In DNA, the CDR3 is TGTGCCAGCAGTATGGCCGGGGGCAATGAGCAGTTCTTC. Protein: CASSMAGGNEQFF.

This clonotype was detected ten times or more. V is TRBV7-2 and J is TRBJ2-7, with 7 bases aligning to TRBD1. The trim removed 5 bases at V and 3 bases at J, leaving 10 bases unmatched. The length of the CDR3 is 15 residues. Germline CDR1 is SGHTA and CDR2 is FQGNSA. The CDR3 coding sequence is TGTGCCAGCAGCCTAGACAGGGAAAGTTTCTACGAGCAGTACTTC. This encodes CASSLDRESFYEQYF.

This clonotype was found many times. This sequence joins TRBV7-6 and TRBJ2-7, with a tentative D call TRBD2 (5 bases). CDR1 and CDR2 from the germline V gene are SGHVS and FNYEAQ. The ends were cut back, 2 bases at V and 2 bases at J, with 13 bases in the middle. The CDR3 extends over 15 amino acids. As DNA, the CDR3 is TGTGCCAGCAGCTTAATGGGCCTGGGAGCCTACGAGCAGTACTTC. Translation gives CASSLMGLGAYEQYF.

The CDR3 loop reads CASREGVSYNEQFF. Here the CDR3 DNA reads TGTGCCAGCCGGGAGGGGGTCTCCTACAATGAGCAGTTCTTC. This chain joins TRBV12-3 or TRBV12-4 and TRBJ2-1; TRBD2 aligns across 8 bases. The CDR3 is 14 residues long. Trimming at V came to 8 bases and at J to 0 bases, leaving 3 bases not matched to a gene.

This clonotype was detected only a few times. This chain joins TRBV6-2 or TRBV6-3 and TRBJ2-4; the match to TRBD2 covers 8 bases. V dropped 5 bases and J dropped 0; count of bases not matched to a gene: 3. This CDR3 is 15 amino acids long. Per the germline V gene, CDR1 is MNHEY and CDR2 is SVGEGT. CDR3 region: CASSDGRAAKNIQYF. CDR3 in DNA: TGTGCCAGCAGTGACGGGAGGGCAGCCAAAAACATTCAGTACTTC.

This clonotype was seen many times. The V call is TRBV7-2, the J call TRBJ1-2; the D gene is possibly TRBD1 (5 bases). This CDR3 has 17 amino acids. Trimming cost V 0 bases and J 5 bases, with 19 bases left between them. Germline V gene lookup returns CDR1 SGHTA and CDR2 FQGNSA. The CDR3 protein is CASSLAFEGRLGYGYTF. DNA for the CDR3: TGTGCCAGCAGCTTAGCGTTCGAGGGGAGACTCGGGTATGGCTACACCTTC.

In its sample, this clonotype was seen many times. The chain couples TRBV7-2 to TRBJ2-5; D remains unclear. Germline V gene lookup returns CDR1 SGHTA and CDR2 FQGNSA. V gave up 5 bases and J gave up 6 bases, with 10 bases separating them. The CDR3 sequence is 12 residues long. The CDR3 bases are TGTGCCAGCAGCCCACGAAGGAAGACCCAGTACTTC. It specifies CASSPRRKTQYF.

The CDR3 DNA follows: TGTGCCAGCAGTTTTCGCCCGGTAGAGACCCAGTACTTC. It codes for CASSFRPVETQYF. The chain links TRBV12-3 or TRBV12-4 to TRBJ2-5; D uncertain. With 3 bases removed from V and 4 bases from J, the gap between germline ends came to 9 bases. This CDR3 is built from 13 residues.

The sample holds a few counts of this clonotype. The chain has TRBV7-6 and TRBJ2-3, with 13 bases aligning to TRBD2. V shed 4 bases, J shed 2 bases, and the junction held 6 bases outside the gene matches. CDR3 length: 17 residues. CDR1 and CDR2 (germline): SGHVS, FNYEAQ. The CDR3 reads CASSSGLAGEFTDTQYF. In nucleotides, the CDR3 is TGTGCCAGCAGCTCAGGACTAGCGGGGGAGTTCACAGATACGCAGTATTTT. Complete variable domain (other parts from reference TRBV7-6 and TRBJ2-3): GAGVSQSPRYKVTKRGQDVALRCDPISGHVSLYWYRQALGQGPEFLTYFNYEAQQDKSGLPNDRFSAERPEGSISTLTIQRTEQRDSAMYRCASSSGLAGEFTDTQYFGPGTRLTVL.

The chain employs TRBV4-1 and TRBJ2-7, with TRBD2 matching 7 bases. This CDR3 region has 14 residues. Germline V lookup: CDR1 MGHRA, CDR2 YSYEKL. Losses at the gene ends were 0 bases for V and 2 bases for J; bases not matched to a gene: 1. The CDR3 DNA sequence: TGCGCCAGCAGCCAAGACCTAGCGGCCTACGAGCAGTACTTC. Translating gives CASSQDLAAYEQYF.

This clonotype was picked up many times. This chain joins TRBV7-9 and TRBJ1-2; no reliable D call. This CDR3 is built from 14 residues. Germline V lookup: CDR1 SEHNR, CDR2 FQNEAQ (reference sequence). Trimming took 3 bases from V and 0 from J, leaving 8 bases between them. The CDR3 loop reads CASSFSSANYGYTF. The CDR3 DNA is TGTGCCAGCAGCTTTAGTTCAGCTAACTATGGCTACACCTTC. Using reference TRBV7-9 and TRBJ1-2 for the parts outside the CDR3, the full variable domain is DTGVSQNPRHKITKRGQNVTFRCDPISEHNRLYWYRQTLGQGPEFLTYFQNEAQLEKSRLLSDRFSAERPKGSFSTLEIQRTEQGDSAMYLCASSFSSANYGYTFGSGTRLTVV.

Many counts were recorded for this clonotype. The chain employs TRBV7-9 and TRBJ2-5; 9 positions agree with TRBD2. The germline CDR1 and CDR2 sequences are SEHNR and FQNEAQ (reference sequence). CDR3 length equals 17 residues. Losses at the gene ends were 2 bases for V and 0 bases for J; bases not matched to a gene: 7. CDR3 region: CASSLLAPSGDQETQYF. DNA of the CDR3: TGTGCCAGCAGCTTACTGGCGCCTAGCGGGGACCAAGAGACCCAGTACTTC.